This TCR beta chain was recorded in a study of blood T cell repertoires in COVID-19 (TCRdb year 2020). Regarding the study in general: Samples from collaborators originated in the United States, Italy and Spain and spanned both the acute and convalescent phases of COVID-19. The repertoires were made available in a free public database intended to serve as a resource for research on the immune response to SARS-CoV-2. Where available, HLA class I and class II types were obtained from metadata supplied by the sample provider rather than from assay-based typing. The prospective study material was composed of cDNA or gDNA derived from T cells, B-cell-depleted T cells, or PBMCs. The dataset comprised deeply sampled blood TCRbeta repertoires from subjects exposed to, actively infected with, or recovered from COVID-19. The sample metadata nearly always contained a de-identified subject ID, COVID-19 status, age in years and sex. Samples were obtained from the ongoing ImmuneRACE study (first 160 participants) and from about 1,300 subjects provided by 6 global collaborators.

The research as a whole found: The amount of clinical and demographic metadata varied by source and participant and was provided uncurated.

Whole blood was collected in K2EDTA tubes by collaborating institutions according to the institutions' own protocols. For TCRbeta analysis, collaborators shipped samples in one of three forms: frozen whole blood, isolated PBMCs, or DNA extracted from either of those sample types. TCRbeta CDR3 regions were amplified from genomic DNA using the immunoSEQ Assay, a bias-controlled multiplex PCR. Per the source publication's procedure: Within the assay, amplification of reference gene primers was used to estimate how many nucleated cells each sample contained. To quantify the absolute abundance of each unique TCRbeta CDR3 rearrangement, sequence reads were collapsed and filtered. For each sample, productive Simpson clonality was calculated as the square root of Simpson's diversity index over productive rearrangements. TCRdb provides this immuneACCESS table in a form limited to in-frame rearrangements. Some clones are lacking; in checked studies, under half of them reflect an unresolved V gene, and why the rest are absent is not known. V and J calls and clone size are those listed in that table; D and trimming were worked out from the DNA. The sample has over 400,000 clones on record, roughly 88% of them singletons. The leading ten clones occupy almost 1.5% of the sample.

V and J are truncated by 5 bases and 3 bases respectively, leaving an intervening sequence of 17 bases. The germline V gene encodes CDR1 MDHEN and CDR2 SYDVKM. Reading from cysteine to phenylalanine, the CDR3 counts 15 amino acids. The sequence is cut down to CDR3 DNA, 45 bases in frame from base 1. On this clone: Its target antigen remains unknown. The record has no base qualities; no much larger clone is one base away.

This receptor was identified in a woman in her 30s with active or convalescent COVID-19. Specimen: peripheral blood. The rearranged chain carries TRBV28 and TRBJ2-7; the D segment could be TRBD1, given 8 matching bases. The sequenced DNA: TGTGCCAGCAGTCGCTACAGGGGGGGCCTCTACGAGCAGTACTTC. The translation is CASSRYRGGLYEQYF.